This T cell receptor beta chain was recorded in a study of T-cell memory formation after mild COVID-19. CDR3 length equals 16 residues. The trim removed 1 base at V and 6 bases at J, leaving 9 bases unmatched. The V gene's germline CDR1 is MNHEY and CDR2 SVGAGI. Each CDR3 protein gets one entry after TCRdb re-called the 5' RACE reads with MiXCR. The sample yields approximately 210,000 distinct CDR3 sequences, around 25% seen once. This clonotype was seen more than once but under ten times. The sequenced sample consisted of PBMCs or a T cell subset sorted from them (not recorded which). The clonotype originates from an adult woman who had mild COVID-19 (a few samples of this study predate the infection). Cell type and time point are not known. The chain carries TRBV6-5 and TRBJ1-2; 9 bases line up with TRBD1. The CDR3 DNA is TGTGCCAGCAGTTACTTAGACAGGGGGAGGGTTAATGGCTACACCTTC. This sequence encodes CASSYLDRGRVNGYTF.